The rows below give T cell receptor beta chains drawn from one sample of a study of shared clonotypes between healthy human individuals. Clones were read by immunoSEQ multiplex PCR, and TCRdb kept only the in-frame ones, dropping some. The profile shows approximately 1.5 million clones, 95% to 99% of them singletons. Sequenced sample: naive CD4+ T cells sorted from blood. These receptors were collected from a man under 40 in good health. Each CDR3 is given with its conserved first and last residue. The D gene is left open where the match is weak. Expanded clones get a size class; other rows say once, few or many, or leave the size out.

v_call	d_call	j_call	clone_size	cdr3_length	cdr3_nt	cdr3_aa
TRBV4-3	-	TRBJ2-6	-	20	TGCGCCAGCAGCCAAGATGCAAGGGGACATGAGATCTCTGGGGCCAACGTCCTGACTTTC	CASSQDARGHEISGANVLTF
TRBV9	TRBD1	TRBJ2-7	once	15	TGTGCCAGCAGCCCCCACTCCGGGACAGCCCTCGAGCAGTACTTC	CASSPHSGTALEQYF
TRBV2	-	TRBJ2-7	-	14	TGTGCCAGCAGGGGACTGGAAAGCTCCTACGAGCAGTACTTC	CASRGLESSYEQYF
TRBV18	-	TRBJ1-1	-	13	TGTGCCAGCTCACCAGGCTTGAACACTGAAGCTTTCTTT	CASSPGLNTEAFF
TRBV19	-	TRBJ1-5	-	18	TGTGCCAGTAGCCCAGTTGGCAGGGCTGTCCTTAGCAATCAGCCCCAGCATTTT	CASSPVGRAVLSNQPQHF
TRBV7-2	-	TRBJ2-1	-	13	TGTGCCAGCAGCTTGGGACTTCCCAATGAGCAGTTCTTC	CASSLGLPNEQFF
TRBV7-8	-	TRBJ2-3	-	15	TGTGCCAGCAGCTTACTGTCCGGGAGAACAGATACGCAGTATTTT	CASSLLSGRTDTQYF
TRBV6-5	TRBD2	TRBJ2-1	-	15	TGTGCCAGCAGTCTCACTAGCGGTTACTACAATGAGCAGTTCTTC	CASSLTSGYYNEQFF
TRBV27	-	TRBJ1-2	-	15	TGTGCCAGCAGTCCTTTTAACAGGGTTGAGAATGGCTACACCTTC	CASSPFNRVENGYTF
TRBV25-1	-	TRBJ1-4	-	16	TGTGCCAGCAGTGAATGGAAGACTGCAACTAATGAAAAACTGTTTTTT	CASSEWKTATNEKLFF
TRBV28	-	TRBJ1-4	-	13	TGTGCCAGCAGTTTATTGCAGCTAGAAAAACTGTTTTTT	CASSLLQLEKLFF
TRBV5-1	-	TRBJ1-1	-	17	TGCGCCAGCAGCCTTTACAGTTGGGGAACACCGAACACTGAAGCTTTCTTT	CASSLYSWGTPNTEAFF
TRBV5-6	-	TRBJ2-5	-	14	TGTGCCAGCAGCGCCTTGGGGGCGAGTGGGACCCAGTACTTC	CASSALGASGTQYF
TRBV11-2	-	TRBJ2-7	-	17	TGTGCCAGCAGCTCGGGACGGAGGGGGGCGCTTTCCTACGAGCAGTACTTC	CASSSGRRGALSYEQYF
TRBV25-1	TRBD1	TRBJ2-2	-	16	TGTGCCAGCAGTGAACCCGGGACAGGGAACACCGGGGAGCTGTTTTTT	CASSEPGTGNTGELFF
TRBV5-6	-	TRBJ2-5	-	13	TGTGCCAGCAGCACCGGGACACAAGAGACCCAGTACTTC	CASSTGTQETQYF
TRBV6-1	-	TRBJ1-1	-	11	TGTGCCAGCTTGGAGAACACTGAAGCTTTCTTT	CASLENTEAFF
TRBV6-5	-	TRBJ1-2	-	14	TGTGCCAGCAGTCTAGCTAGGGGGGCGGGTGGCTACACCTTC	CASSLARGAGGYTF
TRBV2	TRBD2	TRBJ2-2	-	13	TGTGCCAGCACCCGCGGGGGGTCCGGGGAGCTGTTTTTT	CASTRGGSGELFF
TRBV5-1	-	TRBJ2-7	-	14	TGCGCCAGCAGCTCAGGGTTAGCTCCCTACGAGCAGTACTTC	CASSSGLAPYEQYF
TRBV6-1	-	TRBJ1-5	-	15	TGTGCCAGCAGCGTCGTGACAAAAGGGGATCAGCCCCAGCATTTT	CASSVVTKGDQPQHF
TRBV18	-	TRBJ2-2	-	15	TGTGCCAGCTCACCTTTACACCCGAACACCGGGGAGCTGTTTTTT	CASSPLHPNTGELFF
TRBV2	-	TRBJ2-3	-	14	TGTGCCAGCACGGGACTCACACGCACAGATACGCAGTATTTT	CASTGLTRTDTQYF
TRBV28	-	TRBJ1-3	-	12	TGTGCCAGCAGTCACCCTGGAAACACCATATATTTT	CASSHPGNTIYF
TRBV29-1	-	TRBJ2-3	-	13	TGCAGCGTTGAAAAGAGAGGGGCAGATACGCAGTATTTT	CSVEKRGADTQYF
TRBV19	-	TRBJ1-5	once	14	TGTGCCAGTAGCCTCGAGGGTCGGTGGCAGCCCCAGCATTTT	CASSLEGRWQPQHF
TRBV6-6	-	TRBJ2-1	-	13	TGTGCCAGCAGAACTCTAGGCTACAATGAGCAGTTCTTC	CASRTLGYNEQFF
TRBV18	TRBD2	TRBJ2-1	-	13	TGTGCCAGCTCACCCACTAGCGGCAATGAGCAGTTCTTC	CASSPTSGNEQFF
TRBV6-5	-	TRBJ2-7	-	12	TGTGCCAGCAGTCGAGGGCGGAGCGAGCAGTACTTC	CASSRGRSEQYF